This T cell receptor (beta chain) was sequenced during a study of cytomegalovirus exposure and HLA in healthy donors. About the study: In an earlier analysis, almost 120 million unique TCR beta sequences were found from about 179 million T cells.

After removal of 3 bases from V and 4 bases from J, the junction contained 5 bases not matched to a gene. Germline CDR1 reads SGHVS; CDR2 reads FNYEAQ. The CDR3 has 16 amino acids. The PCR used 60 Vbeta and 13 Jbeta primers. Per the original data handling: In a later analysis, the count reached roughly 80 million unique TCR beta chains, with around 10 million shared. The table came from immunoSEQ multiplex PCR; TCRdb's copy has only in-frame clones and leaves some out. The DNA was the basis for D and trimming; V, J and clone size are from that table. The data show some 220,000 clones, 77% seen once. Broader study findings: A previous analysis found most TCR beta V segments productive roughly 87% or roughly 30% of the time. The authors assumed roughly uniform sequencing depth across donors for presence/absence analyses.

Concerning this clone: Its antigen is undetermined.

The chain joins TRBV7-6 to TRBJ2-1; 11 bases agree with TRBD2. Sequenced sample: PBMCs. The source of this sequence is a woman aged 60-75 years in good health and CMV-seropositive. The CDR3 loop is CASSLPTSGGYNEQFF. Here the CDR3 DNA reads TGTGCCAGCAGCTTGCCTACTAGCGGGGGATACAATGAGCAGTTCTTC.